These 5 T cell receptor beta chains share one sample of origin, sequenced in a study of OX40 agonist ivuxolimab in advanced cancers. Data came from immunoSEQ multiplex PCR; TCRdb stores just in-frame clones and leaves some out. This table holds tens of thousands of clones, roughly 82% found once. The source was CD4+ or CD8+ T cells sorted from blood, collected in a trial of the OX40 agonist ivuxolimab. All receptors derive from an adult with an advanced solid tumor such as melanoma, head and neck, liver or kidney cancer.

The rearrangement joins TRBV5-8 to TRBJ2-3; D is unresolved. V was clipped by 1 base and J by 3 bases, with 0 bases between them. This CDR3 is 11 amino acids long. The V gene's germline CDR1 is SGHTS and CDR2 YDEGEE. This chain's CDR3 is CASSLTDTQYF. CDR3 nucleotide sequence: TGTGCCAGCAGCTTGACAGATACGCAGTATTTT.

J is TRBJ2-3 and V is TRBV27, with D tentatively TRBD1 (6 bases). From germline, CDR1 is MNHEY and CDR2 SMNVEV (reference sequence). This CDR3 is built from 15 residues. V was clipped by 0 bases and J by 4 bases, with 11 bases between them. DNA of the CDR3: TGTGCCAGCAGTTTATCACCCAGGGGCCCAGATACGCAGTATTTT. Translating it yields CASSLSPRGPDTQYF.

J is TRBJ2-4 and V is TRBV5-1; D not certain. The CDR3 runs to 13 residues. The germline V gene encodes CDR1 SGHRS and CDR2 YFSETQ. Trimming pared 2 bases from V and 3 bases from J, leaving 6 bases between. The CDR3 sequence is CASSFNSKNIQYF. CDR3 coding DNA: TGCGCCAGCAGCTTCAACAGCAAAAACATTCAGTACTTC.

This sequence joins TRBV5-6 and TRBJ1-2; 9 bases are a match to TRBD1. CDR3 length equals 14 residues. The V and J ends lost 5 bases and 4 bases, in that order; junction bases with no gene match: 6. Germline CDR1 SGHDT, CDR2 YYEEEE. CDR3 coding DNA: TGTGCCAGCAGGGAGACAGGGGGTAGCTATGGCTACACCTTC. Amino acid sequence: CASRETGGSYGYTF. The full variable domain, in which reference TRBV5-6 and TRBJ1-2 provide the parts outside the CDR3, is DAGVTQSPTHLIKTRGQQVTLRCSPKSGHDTVSWYQQALGQGPQFIFQYYEEEERQRGNFPDRFSGHQFPNYSSELNVNALLLGDSALYLCASRETGGSYGYTFGSGTRLTVV.

The V gene is TRBV11-2, the J gene TRBJ1-5; no firm D call. CDR3 length: 14 residues. Germline values: CDR1 SGHAT, CDR2 FQNNGV. Trimming stripped 5 bases from V and 0 bases from J, with 8 bases between. CDR3 in amino acids: CASSRTNSNQPQHF. The CDR3 DNA reads TGTGCCAGCAGCCGGACCAATAGCAATCAGCCCCAGCATTTT.